Listed here are 14 T cell receptor beta chains from one sample, sequenced in a study of CD8+CD57+ T cells in acquired aplastic anemia. Genomic DNA provided the template from which TCR beta VDJ and CDR3 profiles were obtained. From the reads, TCRdb called clonotypes with MiXCR, one entry per CDR3 protein. The repertoire holds about 160,000 distinct CDR3 sequences, with roughly 43% as singletons. Whoever was chosen for sequencing had shown CD8+CD57+ cell expansion by flow cytometry. Specimen: sorted CD4+, CD8+, or CD8+CD57+ T cells (not recorded which) from PBMCs. These receptors came from a human donor with aplastic anemia.

The rearrangement uses TRBV19 and TRBJ2-7, with 10 bases matching TRBD2. The CDR3 totals 13 residues. Germline assignment: CDR1 LNHDA and CDR2 SQIVND (reference sequence). Trimming removed 9 bases from V and 2 bases from J; junction bases left unmatched: 4. CDR3: CASRAGGAYEQYF. The CDR3 region has the DNA TGTGCCAGCCGAGCGGGAGGGGCCTACGAGCAGTACTTC.

This clonotype appeared many times. The gene calls are TRBV5-1 and TRBJ1-5; TRBD1 agrees at 7 bases. V was clipped by 0 bases and J by 11 bases; unmatched bases: 8. There are 14 residues in the CDR3. CDR1 SGHRS and CDR2 YFSETQ come from the germline V gene. Written as DNA, the CDR3 is TGCGCCAGCAGCTTGGGGGGATCCGGGACAGCCCAGCATTTT. Amino acid sequence: CASSLGGSGTAQHF.

There are a few counts of this clonotype. The chain combines TRBV29-1 with TRBJ1-2; 8 bases align to TRBD1. This CDR3 has 13 amino acids. V lost 4 bases and J lost 4; bases outside the gene matches: 5. Germline lookup yields CDR1 SQVTM and CDR2 ANQGSEA. The CDR3 coding sequence is TGCAGCGTTGGCACAGGGGGGACCTATGGCTACACCTTC. Translated, it gives CSVGTGGTYGYTF. The full variable domain, in which reference TRBV29-1 and TRBJ1-2 provide the parts outside the CDR3, is SAVISQKPSRDICQRGTSLTIQCQVDSQVTMMFWYRQQPGQSLTLIATANQGSEATYESGFVIDKFPISRPNLTFSTLTVSNMSPEDSSIYLCSVGTGGTYGYTFGSGTRLTVV.

This clonotype came up many times. The gene calls are TRBV7-2 and TRBJ2-2; D call uncertain. Trimming left V 9 bases short and J 4 bases short, with 18 bases between. This CDR3 contains 15 residues. The germline V gene has CDR1 SGHTA and CDR2 FQGNSA. CDR3 residues: CASGSRSVGTGELFF. CDR3 in DNA: TGTGCCAGTGGGTCCCGCTCGGTGGGCACCGGGGAGCTGTTTTTT.

This clonotype was observed a few times. CDR3 in DNA: TGCAGTGCTGCACCGGGACAGGGGGGTTGGGCTAATGAAAAACTGTTTTTT. It translates to CSAAPGQGGWANEKLFF. V usage is TRBV20-1 and J usage is TRBJ1-4, with TRBD1 matching over 11 bases. Germline V gene data show CDR1 as DFQATT and CDR2 as SNEGSKA (reference sequence). Germline trimming cut 5 bases from V and 3 bases from J; bases unmatched to any gene: 11. CDR3 length equals 17 residues.

V and J are TRBV7-9 and TRBJ1-1, with TRBD1 as a possible D gene (5 bases). Germline CDR1 and CDR2: SEHNR and FQNEAQ (reference sequence). This CDR3 is 12 amino acids long. V lost 0 bases to trimming and J lost 10 bases, with 9 bases between them. Written as DNA, the CDR3 is TGTGCCAGCAGCTTAGCCACAGGAGTAGCTTTCTTT. Its translation is CASSLATGVAFF.

This clonotype has at least ten counts. The chain uses TRBV20-1 and TRBJ1-1; D unclear. The CDR3 runs to 12 residues. Germline CDR1 and CDR2: DFQATT and SNEGSKA (reference sequence). Trimming shortened V by 1 base and J by 1 base, and 4 bases separated the two germline ends. CDR3 nucleotide sequence: TGCAGTGCTAGAGGCCCGAACACTGAAGCTTTCTTT. Translating gives CSARGPNTEAFF.

V is TRBV25-1 and J is TRBJ2-2, with D maybe TRBD2 (6 bases). V gave up 5 bases and J gave up 0 bases, with 19 bases separating them. CDR1 and CDR2 (germline): MGHDK, SYGVNS. The length of the CDR3 is 18 residues. CDR3 sequence: CASSMGGVHTSNTGELFF. The DNA for the CDR3 is TGTGCCAGCAGTATGGGCGGGGTACACACTTCGAACACCGGGGAGCTGTTTTTT.

The chain employs TRBV10-3 and TRBJ2-7; D assignment may be TRBD1 or TRBD2 (5 bases each). From germline, CDR1 is ENHRY and CDR2 SYGVKD. The CDR3 runs 12 residues. The V end was cut by 4 bases, the J end by 5 bases, with 9 bases between. CDR3 amino acids: CAISGDPHEQYF. The CDR3, as DNA: TGTGCCATCAGTGGGGACCCCCACGAGCAGTACTTC.

This clonotype was found many times. V is TRBV19 and J is TRBJ1-6, with no clear D. The CDR3 loop spans 13 amino acids. CDR1 and CDR2 (germline): LNHDA, SQIVND (reference sequence). The V and J ends lost 10 bases and 5 bases respectively, with 12 bases between them. The CDR3 DNA follows: TGTGCCACCCAGTCCCTTAATAATTCACCCCTCCACTTT. Its translation is CATQSLNNSPLHF.

This clonotype was detected many times. This chain connects TRBV15 to TRBJ2-1, with TRBD2 matching over 11 bases. The CDR3 is made up of 16 amino acids. Per the germline V gene, CDR1 is LNHNV and CDR2 is YYDKDF (reference sequence). Losses at the gene ends were 5 bases for V and 4 bases for J; bases not matched to a gene: 7. The CDR3, as DNA: TGTGCCACCAGCTTCCGGACTAGCGGGTTATACAATGAGCAGTTCTTC. Translated, it gives CATSFRTSGLYNEQFF.

Ten or more counts support this clonotype. This rearrangement joins TRBV3-1 to TRBJ2-7; the match to TRBD2 covers 11 bases. The germline V gene encodes CDR1 LGHDT and CDR2 YNNKEL (reference sequence). Unmatched junction bases numbered 5, after V lost 0 bases and J lost 7 bases. This CDR3 contains 15 residues. The CDR3 loop is CASSQETSGAWEQYF. Written as DNA, the CDR3 is TGTGCCAGCAGCCAAGAGACTAGCGGGGCCTGGGAGCAGTACTTC.

This clonotype was found many times. The chain is built from TRBV18 and TRBJ2-7; maybe TRBD1 (6 bases). Between the trimmed V and J ends, which lost 0 bases and 4 bases, there was a span of 10 bases. CDR1 KGHSH and CDR2 LQKENI come from the germline V gene. The CDR3 spans 14 residues. The CDR3 spells CASSPPQGQYEQYF. DNA for the CDR3: TGTGCCAGCTCACCACCCCAGGGGCAATACGAGCAGTACTTC.

As to this clonotype: No conserved phenylalanine or tryptophan is present at the end of the CDR3, so a read error is the likely explanation. The chain is built from TRBV7-2 and TRBJ2-1, with a possible D match to TRBD2 (6 bases). Trimming shortened V by 11 bases and J by 12 bases, and 23 bases separated the two germline ends. The CDR3 covers 13 residues. From germline, CDR1 is SGHTA and CDR2 FQGNSA. For the CDR3, the DNA is TGTGCCTGGAGTGTACTTGCGGGGTCAGGGCAGTTCTCC. This codes for CAWSVLAGSGQFS.